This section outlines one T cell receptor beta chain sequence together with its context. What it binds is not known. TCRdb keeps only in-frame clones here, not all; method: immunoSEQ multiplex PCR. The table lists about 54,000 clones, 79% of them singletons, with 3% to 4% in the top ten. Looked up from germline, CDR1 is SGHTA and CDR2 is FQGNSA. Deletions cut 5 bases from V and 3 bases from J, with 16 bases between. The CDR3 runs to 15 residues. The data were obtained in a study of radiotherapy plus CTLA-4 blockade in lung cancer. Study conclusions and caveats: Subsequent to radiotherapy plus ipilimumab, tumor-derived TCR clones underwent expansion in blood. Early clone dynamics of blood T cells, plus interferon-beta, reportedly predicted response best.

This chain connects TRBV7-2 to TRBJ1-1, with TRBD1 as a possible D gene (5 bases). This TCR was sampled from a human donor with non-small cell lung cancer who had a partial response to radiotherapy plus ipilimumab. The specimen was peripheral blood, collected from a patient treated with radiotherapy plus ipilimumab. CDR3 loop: CASSLPGTVYTEAFF. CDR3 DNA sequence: TGTGCCAGCAGCCTTCCCGGGACTGTGTACACTGAAGCTTTCTTT.